The clone carrying this TCR beta chain was observed a handful of times. The sample comes from a study of blood T cell repertoires in COVID-19. Study-wide background: Spain, Italy and the United States supplied samples that represented acute and convalescent COVID-19.

Sequencing was performed with immunoSEQ multiplex PCR; in TCRdb, only in-frame clones are kept and a portion is missing. The sample gives a few hundred thousand clones, roughly four fifths of which show up once; around 7% is in the top ten. V lost 0 bases and J lost 7, with 11 bases in between. Germline-derived CDR1 and CDR2 are SGHRS and YFSETQ. This CDR3 region has 15 residues. This sequence originates from a woman in her forties or fifties with acute or convalescent COVID-19. Sequencing was carried out using peripheral blood. V gene TRBV5-1 combines with J gene TRBJ1-6; unclear D gene. In DNA form, the CDR3 reads TGCGCCAGCAGCTTGGCCGGGAGCCAGAATTCACCCCTCCACTTT. Translation: CASSLAGSQNSPLHF.